The 22 T cell receptor beta chains below were found in one sample sequenced in a study of blood T cells in healthy people across ages. Together with a sample-barcoded 5' primer, a J-beta primer mix was included in a second PCR lasting about 6 to 11 cycles. TCRdb fed the 5' RACE reads into MiXCR, producing one record per CDR3 protein. In the table there are fewer than 1,200,000 distinct CDR3 sequences, under 30% of which are singletons. This sample was also put to use in a study of T cells of mothers and their children.

The sample taken for sequencing was blood. The source is a girl aged 2-10 years in good health.

This clonotype was picked up a small number of times. V gene TRBV28 combines with J gene TRBJ1-3; 12 bases map to TRBD1. The germline gives CDR1 MDHEN, CDR2 SYDVKM. There are 18 residues in the CDR3. The junction had 9 bases not matched to a gene; V was cut back by 4 bases and J by 2 bases. The CDR3 DNA follows: TGTGCCAGCAGTTGGGGACAGGGGGCTTTCTTTACTGGAAACACCATATATTTT. The encoded protein is CASSWGQGAFFTGNTIYF.

There are many counts of this clonotype. The chain is built from TRBV29-1 and TRBJ2-5; D gene ambiguous. Germline values: CDR1 SQVTM, CDR2 ANQGSEA. The germline V and J ends were trimmed by 0 bases and 0 bases, with 11 bases remaining between them. This CDR3 region has 15 residues. The CDR3 here is CSVEDPVEYQETQYF. In DNA form, the CDR3 reads TGCAGCGTTGAAGATCCAGTGGAGTACCAAGAGACCCAGTACTTC.

This clonotype was found a few times. The genes are TRBV29-1 and TRBJ2-5, with 8 bases aligning to TRBD1. The end of the DNA is better explained by TRBJ2-7, so the J call may be wrong. CDR1 SQVTM and CDR2 ANQGSEA come from the germline V gene. This CDR3 comprises 15 residues. DNA for the CDR3: TGCAGCGTTGGAGCGATCGGACAGGGCTACTACGAGCAGTACTTC. This translates into CSVGAIGQGYYEQYF.

This chain uses TRBV20-1 with TRBJ2-1; 8 positions agree with TRBD1. The closer fit of TRBJ2-7 to the DNA end suggests the J call may be wrong. Germline CDR1 is DFQATT and CDR2 is SNEGSKA (reference sequence). The CDR3 is 13 residues long. In nucleotides, the CDR3 is TGCAGTGCGGGACAGGCCCTCTCCTACGAGCAGTACTTC. Protein product: CSAGQALSYEQYF.

The sample holds a few counts of this clonotype. This sequence joins TRBV25-1 and TRBJ2-1; TRBD2 matches at 10 bases. The CDR3 sequence is 16 residues long. V was pared by 10 bases and J by 7 bases, with 16 bases of the junction left unmatched. The germline gives CDR1 MGHDK, CDR2 SYGVNS. For the CDR3, the DNA is TGTGCCACCAGAAAAGCGGGGGGGAATGGTAATAATGAGCAGTTCTTC. Its protein is CATRKAGGNGNNEQFF.

This clonotype was counted once. The chain uses TRBV11-2 and TRBJ2-5; TRBD2 matches 10 bases. The tail of the sequence fits TRBJ2-7 better, so the J call may be wrong. The CDR3 length is 15 residues. Germline-derived CDR1 and CDR2 are SGHAT and FQNNGV. The chain's CDR3 is CASLTGTSASYEQYF. The CDR3 nucleotides are TGTGCCAGCCTAACCGGGACTAGCGCCTCCTACGAGCAGTACTTC.

The chain carries TRBV6-5 and TRBJ1-2; possibly TRBD1 for D (6 bases). The CDR3 has 15 residues. Germline CDR1 MNHEY, CDR2 SVGAGI. The V end lost 7 bases, the J end lost 4 bases, and 19 bases lay between the germline ends. CDR3 DNA sequence: TGTGCCAGCACCCCTTCAGCTGGGGGCAGCTATGGCTACACCTTC. Its translation: CASTPSAGGSYGYTF.

As to this clonotype: At one of its ends the junction is not consistent with the germline gene, which may arise from a read error. The chain employs TRBV7-9 and TRBJ2-3; no firm D call. The length of the CDR3 is 18 residues. Germline V CDR1 and CDR2: SEHNR, FQNEAQ (reference sequence). CDR3 in amino acids: CAGSLGSDASYSTDTQYF. The CDR3 DNA reads TGTGCCGGCAGCTTAGGATCAGACGCTTCCTATAGCACAGATACGCAGTATTTT.

V is TRBV4-2 and J is TRBJ2-3; TRBD2 might be the D (5 bases). The germline V gene has CDR1 LGHNA and CDR2 YNFKEQ. The CDR3 sequence is 16 residues long. V shed 3 bases and J shed 2 bases, with 15 bases lying between them. CDR3 bases: TGTGCCAGCAGCCATACGAACATGGAGGACACAGATACGCAGTATTTT. Translating gives CASSHTNMEDTDTQYF.

The V gene is TRBV10-2, the J gene TRBJ2-7, with 7 bases lining up with TRBD2. Trimming cost V 6 bases and J 2 bases; bases outside gene matches: 10. In germline, CDR1 is WSHSY, CDR2 SAAADI. This CDR3 contains 15 residues. The DNA of the CDR3 is TGCGCCAGCAGCGGGTGGCGGGAGACCCCCTACGAGCAGTACTTC. Translating gives CASSGWRETPYEQYF.

CDR3 in DNA: TGTGCCAGCAGTTTCCAGGAGAGGACTGAAGCTTTCTTT. Encoded protein: CASSFQERTEAFF. The V call is TRBV12-3 or TRBV12-4, the J call TRBJ1-1; D is ambiguous. The CDR3 sequence is 13 residues long. The V end was cut by 3 bases, the J end by 5 bases, with 10 bases between.

In DNA form, the CDR3 reads TGTGCCAGCAGCTTGTGGGTCGAGCCCTACGAGCAGTACTTC. It specifies CASSLWVEPYEQYF. The chain recombines TRBV5-5 with TRBJ2-7; unclear D gene. Germline V gene lookup returns CDR1 SGHKS and CDR2 YYEKEE (reference sequence). There are 14 residues in the CDR3. V lost 1 base to trimming and J lost 2 bases, with 10 bases between them.

The genes are TRBV4-1 and TRBJ1-2; tentative D call: TRBD1 (5 bases). Trimming cost V 1 base and J 5 bases, with 17 bases left between them. Per the germline V gene, CDR1 is MGHRA and CDR2 is YSYEKL. This CDR3 is 16 amino acids long. CDR3: CASSQVVGGVGYGYTF. In DNA, the CDR3 is TGCGCCAGCAGCCAAGTGGTGGGGGGAGTTGGATATGGCTACACCTTC.

The chain couples TRBV7-2 to TRBJ2-5, with D perhaps matching TRBD2 (6 bases). The CDR3 has 15 residues. CDR1 is SGHTA, CDR2 FQGNSA, per germline. The V end was cut by 5 bases, the J end by 2 bases, with 15 bases between. Here the CDR3 reads CASSPFRAGQETQYF. CDR3 nucleotides: TGTGCCAGCAGCCCGTTCCGGGCGGGGCAAGAGACCCAGTACTTC.

This sequence joins TRBV20-1 and TRBJ2-3; D tentatively fits TRBD1 or TRBD2 (5 bases each). The germline V gene encodes CDR1 DFQATT and CDR2 SNEGSKA (reference sequence). The CDR3 contains 16 residues. V dropped 5 bases and J dropped 0 bases, with 18 bases sitting between them. This chain's CDR3 is CSAHVRGSPSTDTQYF. CDR3 coding DNA: TGCAGTGCTCACGTGAGGGGATCGCCTAGCACAGATACGCAGTATTTT.

The V and J genes are TRBV5-6 and TRBJ2-6; TRBD1 matches at 12 bases. CDR3 length equals 18 residues. Per germline, CDR1 SGHDT and CDR2 YYEEEE. Trimming cost V 0 bases and J 4 bases; bases outside gene matches: 5. CDR3 residues: CASSLVGQGAWGANVLTF. The CDR3, as DNA: TGTGCCAGCAGCTTGGTGGGACAGGGGGCGTGGGGGGCCAACGTCCTGACTTTC.

V gene TRBV25-1 combines with J gene TRBJ2-5; 9 positions match TRBD2. TRBJ2-7 explains the end of the DNA better; the J call may be wrong. The germline V gene has CDR1 MGHDK and CDR2 SYGVNS. CDR3 length equals 19 residues. The CDR3 nucleotides are TGTGCCAGTTGGGCCCAACCGGGACTAGCTTACTCTACGACCTACGAGCAGTACTTC. Translating gives CASWAQPGLAYSTTYEQYF.

This clonotype was seen a single time. This chain links TRBV5-1 with TRBJ2-3; TRBD2 matches at 8 bases. This CDR3 region has 17 residues. Unmatched junction bases numbered 8, after V lost 0 bases and J lost 2 bases. Germline loops: CDR1 SGHRS, CDR2 YFSETQ. The CDR3 spells CASSLAFTSGITDTQYF. The DNA of the CDR3 is TGCGCCAGCAGCTTGGCCTTCACTAGCGGCATCACAGATACGCAGTATTTT.

The chain has TRBV6-6 and TRBJ1-2; D gene uncertain. The V gene's germline CDR1 is MNHNY and CDR2 SVGAGI (reference sequence). V was cut by 6 bases and J by 6 bases, with 20 bases left in between. This CDR3 is 15 amino acids long. The CDR3 bases are TGTGCCAGCAGCTACCTTGGGCCAAACGGGAATGGCTACACCTTC. Protein: CASSYLGPNGNGYTF.

This clonotype was picked up a small number of times. The V and J genes are TRBV25-1 and TRBJ1-4, with TRBD1 matching over 9 bases. Germline loops: CDR1 MGHDK, CDR2 SYGVNS. The trim removed 6 bases at V and 0 bases at J, leaving 8 bases unmatched. The length of the CDR3 is 17 residues. CDR3 nucleotide sequence: TGTGCCAGCAGACTAGGACAGGGGCCCGCAACTAATGAAAAACTGTTTTTT. Translating gives CASRLGQGPATNEKLFF. Complete variable domain (other parts from reference TRBV25-1 and TRBJ1-4): EADIYQTPRYLVIGTGKKITLECSQTMGHDKMYWYQQDPGMELHLIHYSYGVNSTEKGDLSSESTVSRIRTEHFPLTLESARPSHTSQYLCASRLGQGPATNEKLFFGSGTQLSVL.

At least ten counts were recorded for this clonotype. The CDR3 protein is CASSYWTESSNYGYTF. CDR3 nucleotides: TGTGCCAGCAGTTACTGGACAGAAAGTTCCAACTATGGCTACACCTTC. The chain uses TRBV6-5 and TRBJ1-2; D may be TRBD1 (6 bases). CDR1 is MNHEY, CDR2 SVGAGI, per germline. The V gene lost 1 base and the J gene lost 2 bases, with 14 bases spanning the gap. This CDR3 is built from 16 residues.

In its sample, this clonotype was seen a few times. CDR3 sequence (DNA): TGTGCCAGCAGTTACTCGATGGGGGAGGGCCCCACCGGGGAGCTGTTTTTT. Residues: CASSYSMGEGPTGELFF. The genes are TRBV6-5 and TRBJ2-2, with 7 bases fitting TRBD2. The CDR3 contains 17 residues. Germline lookup yields CDR1 MNHEY and CDR2 SVGAGI. Trimming took 0 bases from V and 4 from J; bases not matched to a gene: 8.